Following are 2 T cell receptor beta chains from one sample sequenced in a study of cytomegalovirus exposure and HLA in healthy donors. Both 60 Vbeta primers and 13 Jbeta primers went into the PCR. TCRdb keeps only in-frame clones here, not all; method: immunoSEQ multiplex PCR. The table records tens of thousands of clones, roughly 73% of them present only once. The sample comprised PBMCs. These receptors all stem from a male donor in good health and CMV-seropositive.

As concerns this clone: The sample has other DNA sequences that encode this CDR3 too. J is TRBJ1-4 and V is TRBV11-2, with a tentative D call TRBD1 (5 bases). V lost 3 bases, J lost 7 bases, and 9 bases lay in between. CDR3 length: 13 residues. Germline V gene data show CDR1 as SGHAT and CDR2 as FQNNGV. The CDR3 is CASSFSGSEKLFF. CDR3 DNA: TGTGCCAGCAGCTTCTCAGGGTCTGAAAAACTGTTTTTT.

V usage is TRBV6-1 and J usage is TRBJ2-7; 7 bases are a match to TRBD1. The CDR3 contains 15 residues. The germline gives CDR1 MNHNS, CDR2 SASEGT. The trim removed 6 bases at V and 2 bases at J, leaving 10 bases unmatched. DNA of the CDR3: TGTGCCAGCAGAAAAGACAGGGAGAACACCTACGAGCAGTACTTC. Protein product: CASRKDRENTYEQYF.